Listed below are T cell receptor beta chains from one sample, sequenced in a study of siplizumab effects on memory and regulatory T cells. The data were produced by immunoSEQ multiplex PCR, yet TCRdb's version contains in-frame clones alone and is incomplete. The table records about 100,000 clones, around 90% of them present only once. Sequencing was done on a sample of non-Treg CD4+ T cells sorted from blood. Receptors were obtained from a human donor in good health. Both conserved end residues are part of each CDR3. Each record gives: J gene, D gene, V gene, CDR3 length, clone size, CDR3 protein, CDR3 DNA. The D gene is left open where the match is weak. Some rows have no size entry. The others give once, few or many, or a class for an expanded clone.

>TRBJ1-2|-|TRBV6-1|16|few
CASSDRLDRLNYGYTF
TGTGCCAGCAGTGACCGCTTGGACCGCCTTAACTATGGCTACACCTTC
>TRBJ2-7|TRBD1|TRBV5-6|14|-
CASTNRGLSYEQYF
TGTGCCAGCACTAACAGGGGTCTTTCCTACGAGCAGTACTTC
>TRBJ1-3|-|TRBV30|13|-
CALQGPSGNTIYF
TGTGCCTTACAGGGTCCCTCTGGAAACACCATATATTTT
>TRBJ1-1|TRBD1|TRBV28|15|-
CASSYPGTGDTEAFF
TGTGCCAGCAGCTACCCCGGGACAGGGGATACTGAAGCTTTCTTT
>TRBJ2-7|TRBD2|TRBV19|16|-
CASSTRLAGEVYEQYF
TGTGCCAGTAGTACCCGACTAGCGGGAGAGGTCTACGAGCAGTACTTC
>TRBJ2-1|-|TRBV19|15|-
CASSIGGPSYNEQFF
TGTGCCAGTAGTATAGGGGGGCCCTCCTACAATGAGCAGTTCTTC
>TRBJ2-5|-|TRBV7-8|14|-
CASSTRAQGETQYF
TGTGCCAGCAGCACCCGGGCCCAGGGGGAGACCCAGTACTTC
>TRBJ2-7|TRBD2|TRBV27|15|-
CASSLGLAGSYEQYF
TGTGCCAGCAGTCTGGGACTAGCGGGTTCCTACGAGCAGTACTTC
>TRBJ2-3|TRBD2|TRBV4-1|16|-
CASSAPGTTGADTQYF
TGCGCCAGCAGCGCCCCCGGGACTACGGGCGCAGATACGCAGTATTTT
>TRBJ1-2|-|TRBV5-4|13|-
CASSTTGIGGYTF
TGTGCCAGCAGCACAACAGGGATCGGTGGCTACACCTTC
>TRBJ2-2|TRBD2|TRBV5-4|17|-
CASSTDGLAANTGELFF
TGTGCCAGCAGTACCGACGGACTAGCGGCAAACACCGGGGAGCTGTTTTTT
>TRBJ1-2|-|TRBV28|13|-
CASSLLVGRGYTF
TGTGCCAGCAGTTTATTGGTGGGTCGGGGCTACACCTTC
>TRBJ1-3|-|TRBV4-1|16|-
CASSLWTSLPGNTIYF
TGCGCCAGCAGCCTGTGGACCTCTCTCCCCGGAAACACCATATATTTT
>TRBJ2-7|TRBD1|TRBV10-3|16|-
CAISEGTGGEYYEQYF
TGTGCCATCAGTGAAGGGACAGGGGGGGAATACTACGAGCAGTACTTC
>TRBJ2-3|-|TRBV4-1|12|-
CASSQALDTQYF
TGCGCCAGCAGCCAAGCGTTAGATACGCAGTATTTT
>TRBJ2-7|TRBD1|TRBV7-9|13|-
CASSSRDSYEQYF
TGTGCCAGCAGCTCCCGGGACAGCTACGAGCAGTACTTC